The 22 T cell receptor beta chains below were found in one sample sequenced in a study of PD-1 blockade in classical Hodgkin lymphoma. Sequencing used immunoSEQ multiplex PCR; TCRdb keeps in-frame clones, though not all of them. The data hold some 8,400 clones, with roughly 85% observed a single time. The time point is: cycle 4 day 1 (C4D1), after five to seven weeks of nivolumab. Every patient was affected by relapse after autologous stem cell transplantation, while exposure to brentuximab vedotin was not uniform. The study isolated CD8+ T cells from thawed PBMCs by magnetic negative selection. Specimen: CD8+ T cells from blood, collected before the fourth cycle of nivolumab. All receptors derive from a human donor with classical Hodgkin lymphoma.

The chain is built from TRBV7-3 and TRBJ1-1; 7 nucleotides match TRBD1. This CDR3 has 15 amino acids. CDR1 and CDR2 (germline): SGHTA, FQGTGA. V was clipped by 2 bases and J by 6 bases; unmatched bases: 9. In nucleotides, the CDR3 is TGTGCCAGCAGCTTAGATAACAGGGGAAGGGCTGAAGCTTTCTTT. Translated: CASSLDNRGRAEAFF.

The V call is TRBV7-8, the J call TRBJ2-1; 7 bases are shared with TRBD2. CDR3 size: 17 residues. Trimming took 1 base from V and 8 from J; bases not matched to a gene: 14. Germline V gene sequence: CDR1 SGHVS, CDR2 FQNEAQ. The CDR3 region is CASSLGPHAGVVDEQFF. The CDR3 DNA reads TGTGCCAGCAGCTTAGGACCCCATGCGGGGGTTGTGGATGAGCAGTTCTTC. Supplemented by reference TRBV7-8 and TRBJ2-1, the full variable domain reads GAGVSQSPRYKVAKRGQDVALRCDPISGHVSLFWYQQALGQGPEFLTYFQNEAQLDKSGLPSDRFFAERPEGSVSTLKIQRTQQEDSAVYLCASSLGPHAGVVDEQFFGPGTRLTVL.

This chain connects TRBV27 to TRBJ2-7; 8 positions agree with TRBD1. CDR1 is MNHEY and CDR2 is SMNVEV in the germline V gene (reference sequence). V lost 3 bases to trimming and J lost 2 bases; unmatched junction nucleotides: 3. The length of the CDR3 is 14 residues. The CDR3 nucleotides are TGTGCCAGCAGTTTCGGGACAGGAACCTACGAGCAGTACTTC. It is translated as CASSFGTGTYEQYF.

This clone has only a few counts. The chain employs TRBV4-1 and TRBJ2-7; TRBD2 matches at 7 bases. With V trimmed by 3 bases and J by 3 bases, 8 bases remained unmatched. Germline V gene data show CDR1 as MGHRA and CDR2 as YSYEKL. This CDR3 contains 15 residues. This CDR3 is CASSHTPGGNYEQYF. The CDR3 nucleotides read TGCGCCAGCAGCCACACGCCGGGGGGTAACTACGAGCAGTACTTC.

This clone was counted a single time. The V call is TRBV7-6, the J call TRBJ2-7; 11 bases are shared with TRBD1. Unmatched junction bases numbered 7, after V lost 3 bases and J lost 3 bases. The CDR3 extends over 16 amino acids. Germline CDR1 SGHVS, CDR2 FNYEAQ. Here the CDR3 DNA reads TGTGCCAGCAGCTTCGAAAAAGGGACAGGGGGCTACGAGCAGTACTTC. Translated: CASSFEKGTGGYEQYF.

The rearrangement uses TRBV7-9 and TRBJ2-5; 9 bases agree with TRBD2. The CDR3 is 14 amino acids. CDR1 is SEHNR, CDR2 FQNEAQ, per germline (reference sequence). The ends lost 5 bases at V and 1 base at J; junction bases unmatched: 2. DNA of the CDR3: TGTGCCAGCAGCCAGCGGGAGGTCCAAGAGACCCAGTACTTC. Its translation is CASSQREVQETQYF.

The chain recombines TRBV2 with TRBJ2-7, with 9 bases aligning to TRBD1. The V gene end was trimmed by 10 bases and the J gene end by 3 bases; junction bases not matched to a gene: 7. This CDR3 has 13 amino acids. The germline V gene has CDR1 SNHLY and CDR2 FYNNEI. The CDR3 bases are TGTGCCACCGGACAGGGGAGAGGCTACGAGCAGTACTTC. Translating it yields CATGQGRGYEQYF.

The chain has TRBV27 and TRBJ2-4; 8 nucleotides agree with TRBD2. CDR1 and CDR2 from the germline V gene are MNHEY and SMNVEV (reference sequence). J lost 7 bases, V lost 5 bases, and 10 bases had no gene match. This CDR3 comprises 15 residues. The CDR3 reads CASSPLEAGENIQYF. Here the CDR3 DNA reads TGTGCCAGCAGTCCCCTGGAAGCGGGGGAGAACATTCAGTACTTC.

The chain is built from TRBV7-6 and TRBJ1-1; D might be TRBD1 (5 bases). This CDR3 is 13 amino acids long. The germline V gene encodes CDR1 SGHVS and CDR2 FNYEAQ. V lost 0 bases and J lost 9, with 11 bases in between. The CDR3 nucleotides read TGTGCCAGCAGCTTAGCCTGGGGGGGACAAGCTTTCTTT. Its protein product is CASSLAWGGQAFF.

The chain couples TRBV7-9 to TRBJ2-7; D perhaps matches TRBD2 (5 bases). The V gene's germline CDR1 is SEHNR and CDR2 FQNEAQ (reference sequence). The CDR3 length is 15 residues. Trimming removed 5 bases from V and 1 base from J, with 15 bases in between. The CDR3 sequence is CASSNQRGSSYEQYF. CDR3 DNA sequence: TGTGCCAGCAGCAACCAACGTGGGAGTTCCTACGAGCAGTACTTC.

V and J are TRBV9 and TRBJ2-6, with TRBD2 matching over 9 bases. The CDR3 sequence is 17 residues long. Germline CDR1 SGDLS, CDR2 YYNGEE. V dropped 9 bases and J dropped 0; count of bases not matched to a gene: 10. The CDR3 region is CAISSSGVYSGANVLTF. The DNA of the CDR3 is TGTGCCATATCGTCTAGCGGGGTTTACTCTGGGGCCAACGTCCTGACTTTC.

The J gene is TRBJ1-5, the V gene TRBV7-6; D gene uncertain. The CDR3 runs to 13 residues. V gave up 8 bases and J gave up 5 bases, with 13 bases separating them. Per germline, CDR1 SGHVS and CDR2 FNYEAQ. The CDR3 DNA reads as TGTGCCAGCGCTAGCAACGTCGATCAGCCCCAGCATTTT. Its translation: CASASNVDQPQHF.

V usage is TRBV6-6 and J usage is TRBJ1-5, with 9 bases identical to TRBD1. Germline trimming cut 5 bases from V and 3 bases from J; bases unmatched to any gene: 8. This CDR3 is 16 amino acids long. Germline lookup yields CDR1 MNHNY and CDR2 SVGAGI (reference sequence). The CDR3 sequence is CASSPWDRDDNQPQHF. DNA of the CDR3: TGTGCCAGCAGTCCATGGGACAGGGACGACAATCAGCCCCAGCATTTT.

CDR3 residues: CASSQSLTSYQETQYF. In DNA form, the CDR3 reads TGCGCCAGCAGCCAATCACTTACTAGTTATCAAGAGACCCAGTACTTC. The V and J genes are TRBV4-1 and TRBJ2-5; possible D gene TRBD2, 5 bases. The V gene lost 2 bases and the J gene lost 2 bases, with 15 bases spanning the gap. Germline loops: CDR1 MGHRA, CDR2 YSYEKL. The CDR3 totals 16 residues.

The V and J genes are TRBV28 and TRBJ1-5; D is ambiguous. The CDR3 contains 14 residues. Between the trimmed V and J ends, which lost 10 bases and 9 bases, there was a span of 22 bases. CDR1 is MDHEN and CDR2 is SYDVKM in the germline V gene. The CDR3 is CATKQQAVRWPQHF. DNA for the CDR3: TGTGCCACCAAGCAGCAGGCGGTCAGGTGGCCCCAGCATTTT.

This rearrangement joins TRBV4-2 to TRBJ1-6; tentatively, D is TRBD1 (5 bases). From germline, CDR1 is LGHNA and CDR2 YNFKEQ. With 2 bases removed from V and 7 bases from J, the gap between germline ends came to 12 bases. The CDR3 consists of 15 residues. For the CDR3, the DNA is TGTGCCAGCAGCCAAACGGGGGGGGACAATTCACCCCTCCACTTT. As protein: CASSQTGGDNSPLHF.

This clone has just a few counts. The rearrangement uses TRBV4-1 and TRBJ1-2; maybe TRBD1 (5 bases). Trimming removed 1 base at V and 8 bases at J, with 20 bases between. The CDR3 loop spans 16 amino acids. The germline V gene has CDR1 MGHRA and CDR2 YSYEKL. CDR3 sequence: CASSQVLPGDQGGYTF. Written as DNA, the CDR3 is TGCGCCAGCAGCCAAGTATTGCCCGGGGACCAAGGGGGCTACACCTTC.

This rearrangement joins TRBV9 to TRBJ2-7; D is perhaps TRBD1 or TRBD2 (5 bases each). The germline V gene encodes CDR1 SGDLS and CDR2 YYNGEE. This CDR3 spans 15 amino acids. V lost 0 bases to trimming and J lost 2 bases, with 12 bases between them. The CDR3 DNA is TGTGCCAGCAGCGTAGAGCCAGGGAGCCCCTACGAGCAGTACTTC. Its protein is CASSVEPGSPYEQYF.

CDR3 in amino acids: CASRTFWGFTEAFF. In nucleotides, the CDR3 is TGTGCCAGCAGAACATTCTGGGGATTCACTGAAGCTTTCTTT. This sequence joins TRBV6-1 and TRBJ1-1, with no clear D. Germline values: CDR1 MNHNS, CDR2 SASEGT. Trimming removed 6 bases from V and 4 bases from J, with 15 bases in between. CDR3 length equals 14 residues.

The V call is TRBV5-4, the J call TRBJ2-2; 7 bases fit TRBD1. In germline, CDR1 is SGHNT, CDR2 YYREEE (reference sequence). The CDR3 runs 16 residues. V lost 2 bases to trimming and J lost 1 base; unmatched junction nucleotides: 5. The CDR3 spells CASSLVPGGNTGELFF. CDR3 DNA sequence: TGTGCCAGCAGCTTAGTCCCAGGGGGGAACACCGGGGAGCTGTTTTTT.

The chain has TRBV6-1 and TRBJ1-4; D ambiguous. The V and J ends lost 0 bases and 6 bases respectively, with 5 bases between them. The CDR3 has 13 amino acids. Germline CDR1 MNHNS, CDR2 SASEGT. The DNA for the CDR3 is TGTGCCAGCAGTGAAGCCGAGCATGAAAAACTGTTTTTT. It codes for CASSEAEHEKLFF.

The gene calls are TRBV7-2 and TRBJ2-4, with D maybe TRBD2 (5 bases). CDR3 length: 17 residues. V shed 5 bases and J shed 3 bases, with 20 bases lying between them. Germline CDR1 reads SGHTA; CDR2 reads FQGNSA. CDR3 DNA: TGTGCCAGCAGCCTCACCAAGAGGGTAATTGACAAAAACATTCAGTACTTC. Its protein product is CASSLTKRVIDKNIQYF.